This T cell receptor beta chain was recorded in a study of identical twins. Germline trimming cut 3 bases from V and 7 bases from J; bases unmatched to any gene: 9. The CDR3 totals 15 residues. Per the germline V gene, CDR1 is SGHTA and CDR2 is FQGTGA. Study-wide results and caveats: Excess sharing by twins proved weaker in beta out-of-frame sequences. Abundant beta clonotypes from cord blood had fewer insertions, unlike memory repertoires, which showed none.

This clonotype was seen only a few times. What it binds is not known. TCRdb re-called the 5' RACE reads through MiXCR, storing one row per CDR3 protein. The repertoire consists of hundreds of thousands of distinct CDR3 sequences, with 8.5% to 9% occurring once and the leading ten covering 0.75% to 1%. These data were likewise used in another study, on yellow fever vaccine responses in identical twins.

Material for sequencing was PBMCs. J is TRBJ2-1 and V is TRBV7-3; 7 bases are a match to TRBD1. This TCR was recovered from a woman younger than 35 in good health. The CDR3 DNA sequence: TGTGCCAGCAGCTTTCCGGGACAGAACGATAATGAGCAGTTCTTC. Its translation is CASSFPGQNDNEQFF.